The entry that follows covers one TCR beta chain sequence. What it binds is unknown. This sample was included in a study of cytomegalovirus exposure and HLA in healthy donors. Broader study findings: The authors later found TCR association rates varying by HLA locus, with DRB1 most and HLA-C fewest.

The PCR was carried out with 60 Vbeta primers and 13 Jbeta primers. In the original analysis: The count from a later analysis was about 80 million unique TCR beta chains, some 12 million of them shared. The assay was immunoSEQ multiplex PCR, and TCRdb's table has in-frame clones only and misses some. V, J and clone size reflect that table, while D and trimming were determined from the DNA. The table shows about 160,000 clones, with over 70% occurring only once. The germline V and J ends were trimmed by 0 bases and 4 bases, with 11 bases remaining between them. This CDR3 contains 15 residues. Germline CDR1 is SGHRS and CDR2 is YFSETQ.

The TCR sequence derives from a young man in good health and CMV-seropositive. Sequencing was done on a sample of PBMCs. This chain links TRBV5-1 with TRBJ2-1, with D possibly TRBD2 on 6 matching bases. The CDR3 here is CASSLAPGGYNEQFF. The CDR3 bases are TGCGCCAGCAGCTTGGCCCCCGGAGGGTACAATGAGCAGTTCTTC.